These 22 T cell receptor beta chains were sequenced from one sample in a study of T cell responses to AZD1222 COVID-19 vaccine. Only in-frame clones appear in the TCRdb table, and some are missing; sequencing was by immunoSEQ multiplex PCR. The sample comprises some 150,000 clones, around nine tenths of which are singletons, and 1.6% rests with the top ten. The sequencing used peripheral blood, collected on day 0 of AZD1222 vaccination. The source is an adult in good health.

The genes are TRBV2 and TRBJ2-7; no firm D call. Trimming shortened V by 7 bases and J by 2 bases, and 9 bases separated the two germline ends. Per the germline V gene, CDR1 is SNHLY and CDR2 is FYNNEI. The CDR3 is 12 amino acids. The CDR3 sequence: CASTRQPYEQYF. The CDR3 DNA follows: TGTGCCAGCACGCGACAACCCTACGAGCAGTACTTC.

The CDR3 coding sequence is TGTGCCAGCAGCCAAGGGAGTAGCGCCTGGCCCTACAATGAGCAGTTCTTC. Translation gives CASSQGSSAWPYNEQFF. The V gene is TRBV14, the J gene TRBJ2-1; TRBD2 might be the D (5 bases). V dropped 1 base and J dropped 2 bases, with 15 bases sitting between them. Germline values: CDR1 SGHDN, CDR2 FVKESK. The CDR3 length is 17 residues.

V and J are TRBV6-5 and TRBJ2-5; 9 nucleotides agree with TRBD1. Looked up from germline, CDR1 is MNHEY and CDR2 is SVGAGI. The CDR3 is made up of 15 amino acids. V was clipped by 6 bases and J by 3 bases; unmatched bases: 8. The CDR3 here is CASRLFWDREETQYF. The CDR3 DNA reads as TGTGCCAGCAGACTCTTCTGGGACAGGGAAGAGACCCAGTACTTC.

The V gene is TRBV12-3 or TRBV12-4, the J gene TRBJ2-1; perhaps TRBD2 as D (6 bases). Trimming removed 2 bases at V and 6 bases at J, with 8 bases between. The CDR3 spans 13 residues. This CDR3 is CASSLMGGNEQFF. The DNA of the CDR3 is TGTGCCAGCAGTTTAATGGGAGGCAATGAGCAGTTCTTC.

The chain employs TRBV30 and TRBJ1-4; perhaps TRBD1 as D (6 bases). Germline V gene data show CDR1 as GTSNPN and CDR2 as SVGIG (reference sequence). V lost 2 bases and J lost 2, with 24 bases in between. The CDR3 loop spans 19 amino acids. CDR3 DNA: TGTGCCTGGAGTATGGAATGGGGCAGGGGATTTCAGACTAATGAAAAACTGTTTTTT. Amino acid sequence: CAWSMEWGRGFQTNEKLFF.

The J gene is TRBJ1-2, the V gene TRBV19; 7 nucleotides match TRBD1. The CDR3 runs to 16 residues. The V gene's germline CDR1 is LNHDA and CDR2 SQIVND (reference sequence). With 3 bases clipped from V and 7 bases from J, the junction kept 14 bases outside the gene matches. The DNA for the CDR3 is TGTGCCAGTAGTATGAATGGACAGGTGCGGTACAGTGGCTACACCTTC. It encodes CASSMNGQVRYSGYTF.

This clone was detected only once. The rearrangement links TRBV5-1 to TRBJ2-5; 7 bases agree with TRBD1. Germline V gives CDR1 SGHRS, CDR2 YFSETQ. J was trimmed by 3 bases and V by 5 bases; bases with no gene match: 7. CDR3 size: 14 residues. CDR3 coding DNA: TGCGCCAGCAGTAAAGACAGGGTGGAAGAGACCCAGTACTTC. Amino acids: CASSKDRVEETQYF.

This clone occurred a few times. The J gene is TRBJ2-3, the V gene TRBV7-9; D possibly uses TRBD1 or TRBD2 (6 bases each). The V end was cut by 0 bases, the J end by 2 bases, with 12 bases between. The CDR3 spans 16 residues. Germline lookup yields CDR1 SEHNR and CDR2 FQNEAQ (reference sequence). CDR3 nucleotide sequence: TGTGCCAGCAGCTTAGCCCTAGGGGGGAACACAGATACGCAGTATTTT. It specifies CASSLALGGNTDTQYF.

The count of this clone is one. The CDR3 sequence: CASSVGSSILTDTQYF. The CDR3 DNA reads TGTGCCAGCAGCGTAGGAAGTTCAATCCTCACAGATACGCAGTATTTT. V and J are TRBV9 and TRBJ2-3; D not certain. Trimming shortened V by 0 bases and J by 2 bases, and 13 bases separated the two germline ends. This CDR3 comprises 16 residues. Germline V gene lookup returns CDR1 SGDLS and CDR2 YYNGEE.

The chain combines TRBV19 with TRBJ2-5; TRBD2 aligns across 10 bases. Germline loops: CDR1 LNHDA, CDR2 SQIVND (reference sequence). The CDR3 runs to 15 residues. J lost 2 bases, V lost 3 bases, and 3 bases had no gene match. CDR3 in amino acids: CASSIGAGGQETQYF. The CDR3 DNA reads TGTGCCAGTAGTATCGGAGCGGGGGGGCAAGAGACCCAGTACTTC.

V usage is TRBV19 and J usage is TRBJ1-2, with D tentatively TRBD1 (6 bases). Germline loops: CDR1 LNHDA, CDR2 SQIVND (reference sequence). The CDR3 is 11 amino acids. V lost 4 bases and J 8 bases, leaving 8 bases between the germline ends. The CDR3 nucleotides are TGTGCCAGTAGTACGACAGGCGGCTACACCTTC. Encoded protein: CASSTTGGYTF.

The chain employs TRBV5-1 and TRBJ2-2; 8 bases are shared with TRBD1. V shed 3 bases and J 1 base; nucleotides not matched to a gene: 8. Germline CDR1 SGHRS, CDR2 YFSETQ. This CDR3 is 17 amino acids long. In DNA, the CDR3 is TGCGCCAGCAGCTCCCTAGGGGGACAGGTGAACACCGGGGAGCTGTTTTTT. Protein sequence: CASSSLGGQVNTGELFF. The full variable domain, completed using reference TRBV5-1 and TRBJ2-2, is KAGVTQTPRYLIKTRGQQVTLSCSPISGHRSVSWYQQTPGQGLQFLFEYFSETQRNKGNFPGRFSGRQFSNSRSEMNVSTLELGDSALYLCASSSLGGQVNTGELFFGEGSRLTVL.

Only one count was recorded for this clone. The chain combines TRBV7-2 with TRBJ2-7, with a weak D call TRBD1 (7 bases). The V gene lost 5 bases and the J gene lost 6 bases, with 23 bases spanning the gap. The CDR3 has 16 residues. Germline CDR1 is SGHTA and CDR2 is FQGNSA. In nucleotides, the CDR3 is TGTGCCAGCAGCCCCTACAGGACGTTCCAGGGGGGCGAGCAGTACTTC. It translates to CASSPYRTFQGGEQYF. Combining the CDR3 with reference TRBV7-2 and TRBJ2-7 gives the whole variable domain GAGVSQSPSNKVTEKGKDVELRCDPISGHTALYWYRQSLGQGLEFLIYFQGNSAPDKSGLPSDRFSAERTGGSVSTLTIQRTQQEDSAVYLCASSPYRTFQGGEQYFGPGTRLTVT.

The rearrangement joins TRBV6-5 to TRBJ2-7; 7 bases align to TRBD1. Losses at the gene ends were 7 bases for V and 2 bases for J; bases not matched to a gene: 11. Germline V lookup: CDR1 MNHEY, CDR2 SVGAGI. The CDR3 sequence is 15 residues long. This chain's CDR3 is CASNLRGTETYEQYF. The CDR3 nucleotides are TGTGCCAGCAACCTAAGAGGGACAGAAACCTACGAGCAGTACTTC.

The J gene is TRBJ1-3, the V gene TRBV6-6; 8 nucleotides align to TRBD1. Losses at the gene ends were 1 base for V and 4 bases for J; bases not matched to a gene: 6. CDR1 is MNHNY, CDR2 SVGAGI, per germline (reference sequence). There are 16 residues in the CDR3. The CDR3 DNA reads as TGTGCCAGCAGTTACTTCCAGGGGGCAGGGGGAAACACCATATATTTT. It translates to CASSYFQGAGGNTIYF.

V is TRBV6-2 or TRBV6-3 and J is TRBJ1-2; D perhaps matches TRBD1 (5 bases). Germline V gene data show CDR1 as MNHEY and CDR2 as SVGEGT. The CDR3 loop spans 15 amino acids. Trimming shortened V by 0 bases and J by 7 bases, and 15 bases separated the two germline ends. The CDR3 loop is CASSYSGTTSGGYTF. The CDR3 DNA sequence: TGTGCCAGCAGTTACTCGGGGACGACCTCCGGTGGCTACACCTTC.

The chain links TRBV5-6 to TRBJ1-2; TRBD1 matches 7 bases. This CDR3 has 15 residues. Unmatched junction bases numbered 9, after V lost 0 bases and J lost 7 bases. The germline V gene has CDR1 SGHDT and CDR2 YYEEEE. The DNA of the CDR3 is TGTGCCAGCAGCTTGGGGACAGGCCAGATTGGTGGCTACACCTTC. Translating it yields CASSLGTGQIGGYTF. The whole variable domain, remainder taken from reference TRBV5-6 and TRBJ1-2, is DAGVTQSPTHLIKTRGQQVTLRCSPKSGHDTVSWYQQALGQGPQFIFQYYEEEERQRGNFPDRFSGHQFPNYSSELNVNALLLGDSALYLCASSLGTGQIGGYTFGSGTRLTVV.

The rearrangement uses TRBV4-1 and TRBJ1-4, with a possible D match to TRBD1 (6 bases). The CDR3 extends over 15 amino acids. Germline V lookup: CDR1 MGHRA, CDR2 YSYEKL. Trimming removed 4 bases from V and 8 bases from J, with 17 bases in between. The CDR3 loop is CASSPRGGSGEKLFF. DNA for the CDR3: TGCGCCAGCAGCCCCAGAGGGGGAAGCGGAGAAAAACTGTTTTTT.

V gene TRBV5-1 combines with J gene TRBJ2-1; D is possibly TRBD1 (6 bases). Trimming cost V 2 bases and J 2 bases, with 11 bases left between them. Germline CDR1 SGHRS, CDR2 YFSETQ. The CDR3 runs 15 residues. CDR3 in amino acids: CASSFSGQPYNEQFF. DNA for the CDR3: TGCGCCAGCAGCTTTTCCGGACAGCCCTACAATGAGCAGTTCTTC.

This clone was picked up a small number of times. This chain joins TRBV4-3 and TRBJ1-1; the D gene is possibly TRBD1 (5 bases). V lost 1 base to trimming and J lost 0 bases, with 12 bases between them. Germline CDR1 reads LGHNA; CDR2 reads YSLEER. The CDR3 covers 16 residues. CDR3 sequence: CASSQGKGPLNTEAFF. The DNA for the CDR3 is TGCGCCAGCAGCCAAGGAAAGGGGCCGTTGAACACTGAAGCTTTCTTT.

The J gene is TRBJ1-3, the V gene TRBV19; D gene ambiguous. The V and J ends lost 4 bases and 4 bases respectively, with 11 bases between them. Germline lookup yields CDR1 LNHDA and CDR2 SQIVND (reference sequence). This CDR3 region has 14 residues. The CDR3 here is CASSTGSQGNTIYF. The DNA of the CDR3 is TGTGCCAGTAGTACCGGGTCTCAAGGAAACACCATATATTTT.

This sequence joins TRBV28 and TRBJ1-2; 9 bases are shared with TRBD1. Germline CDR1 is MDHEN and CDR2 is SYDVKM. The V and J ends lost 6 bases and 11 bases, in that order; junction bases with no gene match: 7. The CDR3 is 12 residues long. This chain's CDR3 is CASRSGQGRYTF. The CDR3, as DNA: TGTGCCAGCAGATCGGGACAGGGCCGTTACACCTTC.